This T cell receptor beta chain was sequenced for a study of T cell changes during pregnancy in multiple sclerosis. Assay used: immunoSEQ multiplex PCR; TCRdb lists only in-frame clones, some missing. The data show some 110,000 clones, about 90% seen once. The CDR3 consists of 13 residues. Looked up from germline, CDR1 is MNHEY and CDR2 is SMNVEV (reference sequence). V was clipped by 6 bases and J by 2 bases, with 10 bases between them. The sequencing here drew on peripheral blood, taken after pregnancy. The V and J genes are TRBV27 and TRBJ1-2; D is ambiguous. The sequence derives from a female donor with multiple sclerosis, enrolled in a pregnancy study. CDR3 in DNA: TGTGCCAGCAGGAGTTTGTCGAACTATGGCTACACCTTC. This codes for CASRSLSNYGYTF.